The clone carrying this T cell receptor (beta chain) has only a few counts. This CDR3 has 15 amino acids. The germline CDR1 and CDR2 sequences are MNHEY and SMNVEV (reference sequence). Trimming removed 6 bases at V and 1 base at J, with 12 bases between. The data stem from a study of blood T cell repertoires in COVID-19. Study at large: Samples of COVID-19 (acute and convalescent) were obtained from the United States, Italy and Spain.

Per the authors' pipeline: How many nucleated cells were present was estimated from reference gene primer amplification. Here immunoSEQ multiplex PCR was the method, and the copy in TCRdb shows in-frame clones only, minus some. The DNA was the basis for D and trimming; V, J and clone size are from that table. The repertoire holds about 68,000 clones, with 70% to 90% as singletons. Seattle participants joined during active infection and were tracked over time. Sequencing was performed on peripheral blood. This receptor was obtained from a man aged 80 or over with COVID-19, enrolled during active disease. The J gene is TRBJ2-2, the V gene TRBV27; D remains ambiguous. In DNA form, the CDR3 reads TGTGCCAGCAGCCTCACTCGGGTGAACACCGGGGAGCTGTTTTTT. This sequence encodes CASSLTRVNTGELFF.